These 6 T cell receptor beta chains came from one sample sequenced in a study of CD8 T cells in ankylosing spondylitis. In TCRdb, the 5' RACE reads were re-called with MiXCR into one record per CDR3 protein. The sample holds around 340,000 distinct CDR3 sequences; 20% to 25% are singletons and the top ten take roughly 14%. Sequenced material: blood, either unsorted or a sorted T cell fraction (not recorded which). These receptors originate from a male donor with ankylosing spondylitis or in good health (not recorded which).

This clonotype was counted a few times. This chain links TRBV27 with TRBJ2-3; maybe TRBD2 (6 bases). The CDR3 is made up of 13 amino acids. Deletions cut 5 bases from V and 5 bases from J, with 11 bases between. Germline V gene sequence: CDR1 MNHEY, CDR2 SMNVEV (reference sequence). CDR3 in amino acids: CASSGGIKDTQYF. The DNA of the CDR3 is TGTGCCAGCAGTGGGGGGATAAAAGATACGCAGTATTTT.

The chain employs TRBV12-3 or TRBV12-4 and TRBJ2-6; TRBD2 is a possible D gene (6 bases). The CDR3 has 19 amino acids. Between the trimmed V and J ends, which lost 6 bases and 0 bases, there was a span of 21 bases. The CDR3: CASRPRWGENFSGANVLTF. In DNA form, the CDR3 reads TGTGCCAGCAGGCCCCGATGGGGGGAGAACTTCTCTGGGGCCAACGTCCTGACTTTC.

The J gene is TRBJ2-3, the V gene TRBV11-2; no reliable D call. Between the trimmed V and J ends, which lost 5 bases and 4 bases, there was a span of 13 bases. Germline CDR1 is SGHAT and CDR2 is FQNNGV. The CDR3 spans 14 residues. This CDR3 is CASSPHPMSDTQYF. CDR3 nucleotide sequence: TGTGCCAGCAGCCCCCATCCGATGTCAGATACGCAGTATTTT.

This chain uses TRBV7-9 with TRBJ2-7; TRBD1 is a possible D gene (6 bases). The germline V gene has CDR1 SEHNR and CDR2 FQNEAQ (reference sequence). This CDR3 is built from 14 residues. Trimming shortened V by 6 bases and J by 2 bases, and 14 bases separated the two germline ends. In DNA form, the CDR3 reads TGTGCCAGCAGAGGACTGGACAGTACCTACGAGCAGTACTTC. This codes for CASRGLDSTYEQYF.

The genes are TRBV12-3 or TRBV12-4 and TRBJ2-3, with 12 bases matching TRBD2. The CDR3 is 18 amino acids. The trim removed 6 bases at V and 5 bases at J, leaving 15 bases unmatched. Here the CDR3 reads CASRPRLAGAPVGDTQYF. The CDR3 region has the DNA TGTGCCAGCAGGCCGAGACTAGCGGGGGCCCCCGTGGGAGATACGCAGTATTTT.

This chain uses TRBV29-1 with TRBJ1-2; perhaps TRBD1 as D (6 bases). Germline CDR1 and CDR2: SQVTM and ANQGSEA. This CDR3 has 13 amino acids. Trimming removed 4 bases at V and 4 bases at J, with 13 bases between. CDR3 sequence (DNA): TGCAGCGTTGTCCCACAGGGTAGCTATGGCTACACCTTC. This sequence encodes CSVVPQGSYGYTF.